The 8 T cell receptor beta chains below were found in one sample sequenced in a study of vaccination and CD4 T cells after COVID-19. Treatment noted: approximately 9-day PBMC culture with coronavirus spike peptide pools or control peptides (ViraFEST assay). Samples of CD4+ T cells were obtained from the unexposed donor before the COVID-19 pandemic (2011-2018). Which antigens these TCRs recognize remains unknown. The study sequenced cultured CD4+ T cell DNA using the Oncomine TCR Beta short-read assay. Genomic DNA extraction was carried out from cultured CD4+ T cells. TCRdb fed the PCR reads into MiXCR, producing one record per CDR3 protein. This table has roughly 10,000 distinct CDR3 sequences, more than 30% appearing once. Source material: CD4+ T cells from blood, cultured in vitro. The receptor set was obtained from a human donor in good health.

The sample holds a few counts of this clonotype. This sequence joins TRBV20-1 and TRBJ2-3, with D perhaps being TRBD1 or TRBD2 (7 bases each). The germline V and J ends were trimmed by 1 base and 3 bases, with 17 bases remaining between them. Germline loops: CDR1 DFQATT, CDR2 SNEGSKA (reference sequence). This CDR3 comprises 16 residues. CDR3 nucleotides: TGCAGTGCTAGAGCCGGGACAGCCGGGAGGACAGATACGCAGTATTTT. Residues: CSARAGTAGRTDTQYF.

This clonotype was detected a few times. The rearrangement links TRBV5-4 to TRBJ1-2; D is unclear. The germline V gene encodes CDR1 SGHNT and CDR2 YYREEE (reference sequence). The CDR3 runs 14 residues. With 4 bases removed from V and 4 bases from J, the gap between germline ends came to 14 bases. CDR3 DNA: TGTGCCAGCAGCGAAACTAAAAACCTCTATGGCTACACCTTC. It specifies CASSETKNLYGYTF. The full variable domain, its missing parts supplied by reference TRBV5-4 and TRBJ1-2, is ETGVTQSPTHLIKTRGQQVTLRCSSQSGHNTVSWYQQALGQGPQFIFQYYREEENGRGNFPPRFSGLQFPNYSSELNVNALELDDSALYLCASSETKNLYGYTFGSGTRLTVV.

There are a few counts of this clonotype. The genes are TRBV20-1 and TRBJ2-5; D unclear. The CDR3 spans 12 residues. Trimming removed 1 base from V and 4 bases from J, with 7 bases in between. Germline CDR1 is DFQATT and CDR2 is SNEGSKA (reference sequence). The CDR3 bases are TGCAGTGCTAGAGGGTTAGTAGAGACCCAGTACTTC. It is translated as CSARGLVETQYF.

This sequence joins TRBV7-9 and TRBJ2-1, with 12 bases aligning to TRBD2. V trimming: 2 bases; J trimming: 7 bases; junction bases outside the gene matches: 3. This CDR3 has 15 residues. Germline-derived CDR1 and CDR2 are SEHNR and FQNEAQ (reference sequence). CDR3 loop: CASSLSGLAGNEQFF. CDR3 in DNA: TGTGCCAGCAGCTTATCCGGACTAGCGGGAAATGAGCAGTTCTTC.

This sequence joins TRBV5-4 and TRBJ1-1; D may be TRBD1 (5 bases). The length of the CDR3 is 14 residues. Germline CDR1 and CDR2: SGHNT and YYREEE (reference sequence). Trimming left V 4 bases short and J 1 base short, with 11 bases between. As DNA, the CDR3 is TGTGCCAGCAGCGACCTGACAGAGAACACTGAAGCTTTCTTT. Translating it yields CASSDLTENTEAFF.

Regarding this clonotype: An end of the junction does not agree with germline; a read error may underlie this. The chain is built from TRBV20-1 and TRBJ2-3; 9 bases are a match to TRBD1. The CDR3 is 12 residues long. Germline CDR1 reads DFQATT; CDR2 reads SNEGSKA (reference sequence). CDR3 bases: TGCGGTGCGGGACAGGGTTCAGATACGCAGTATTTT. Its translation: CGAGQGSDTQYF.

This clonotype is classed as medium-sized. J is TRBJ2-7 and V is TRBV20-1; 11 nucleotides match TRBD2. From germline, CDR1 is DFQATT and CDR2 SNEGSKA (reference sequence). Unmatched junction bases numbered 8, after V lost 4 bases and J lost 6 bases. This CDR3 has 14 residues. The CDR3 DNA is TGCAGTGCTATAGCGGGAGGGCCGGGGGGCGAGCAGTACTTC. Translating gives CSAIAGGPGGEQYF.

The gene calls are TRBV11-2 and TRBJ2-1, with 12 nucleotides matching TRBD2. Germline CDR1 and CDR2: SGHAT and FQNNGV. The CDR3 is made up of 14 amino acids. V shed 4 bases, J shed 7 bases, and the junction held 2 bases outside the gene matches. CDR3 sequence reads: CASSSTSGRNEQFF. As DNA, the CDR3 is TGTGCCAGCAGCTCAACTAGCGGGAGGAATGAGCAGTTCTTC.